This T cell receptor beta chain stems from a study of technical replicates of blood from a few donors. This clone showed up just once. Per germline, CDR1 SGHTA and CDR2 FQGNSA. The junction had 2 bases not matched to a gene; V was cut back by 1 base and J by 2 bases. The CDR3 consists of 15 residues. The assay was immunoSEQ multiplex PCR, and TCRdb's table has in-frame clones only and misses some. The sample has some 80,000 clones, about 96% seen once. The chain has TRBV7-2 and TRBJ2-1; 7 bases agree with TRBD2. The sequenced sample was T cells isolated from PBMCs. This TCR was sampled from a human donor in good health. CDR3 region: CASSLGGSPYNEQFF. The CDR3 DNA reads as TGTGCCAGCAGCTTAGGCGGGAGCCCCTACAATGAGCAGTTCTTC.